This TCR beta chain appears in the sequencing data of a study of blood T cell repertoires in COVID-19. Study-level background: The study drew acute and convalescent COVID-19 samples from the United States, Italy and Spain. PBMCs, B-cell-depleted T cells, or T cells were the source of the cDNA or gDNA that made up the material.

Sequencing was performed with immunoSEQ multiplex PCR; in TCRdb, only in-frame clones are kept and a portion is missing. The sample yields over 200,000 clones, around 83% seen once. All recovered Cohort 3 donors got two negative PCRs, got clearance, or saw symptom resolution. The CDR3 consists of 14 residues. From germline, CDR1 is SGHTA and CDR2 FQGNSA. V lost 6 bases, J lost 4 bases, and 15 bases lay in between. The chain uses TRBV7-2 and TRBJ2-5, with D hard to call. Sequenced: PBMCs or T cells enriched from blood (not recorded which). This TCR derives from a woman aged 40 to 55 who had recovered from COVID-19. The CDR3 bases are TGTGCCAGCAGTCCCGTAGCCCCAAGAGAGACCCAGTACTTC. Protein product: CASSPVAPRETQYF.